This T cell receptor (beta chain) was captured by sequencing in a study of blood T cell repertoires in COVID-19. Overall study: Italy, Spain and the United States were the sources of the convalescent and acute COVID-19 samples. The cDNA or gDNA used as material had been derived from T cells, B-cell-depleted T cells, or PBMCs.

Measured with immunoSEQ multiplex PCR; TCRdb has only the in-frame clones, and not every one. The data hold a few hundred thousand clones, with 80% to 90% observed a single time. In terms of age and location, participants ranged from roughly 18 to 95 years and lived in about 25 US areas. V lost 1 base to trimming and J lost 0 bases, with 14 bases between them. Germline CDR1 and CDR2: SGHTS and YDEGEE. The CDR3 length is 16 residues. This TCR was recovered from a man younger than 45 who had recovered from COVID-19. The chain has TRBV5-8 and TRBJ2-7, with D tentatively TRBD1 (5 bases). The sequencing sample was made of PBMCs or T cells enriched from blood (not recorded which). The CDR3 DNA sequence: TGTGCCAGCAGCTTGTGGGGCGAAGTGCCCTCCTACGAGCAGTACTTC. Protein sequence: CASSLWGEVPSYEQYF.